Only a few counts were recorded for the clone carrying this T cell receptor beta chain. These data belong to a study of T-cell memory formation after mild COVID-19. V lost 4 bases to trimming and J lost 5 bases, with 17 bases between them. The CDR3 runs to 15 residues. From germline, CDR1 is LGHNA and CDR2 YSLEER. TCRdb analysed the 5' RACE reads with MiXCR anew, one entry per CDR3 protein. Among some 100,000 distinct CDR3 sequences, 11% were seen once, and the ten largest hold about 40%. The sequenced sample consisted of PBMCs or a T cell subset sorted from them (not recorded which). V is TRBV4-3 and J is TRBJ2-5; D may match TRBD1 or TRBD2 (5 bases each). The sequence was obtained from a man between 18 and 35 years old who had mild COVID-19 (a few samples of this study predate the infection). Cell type and time point are not known. The chain's CDR3 is CASSPLGAVFETQYF. The CDR3 DNA is TGCGCCAGCAGCCCCCTCGGGGCGGTATTCGAGACCCAGTACTTC.